Listed here are 20 T cell receptor beta chains from one sample, sequenced in a study of memory CD8 T cells in hepatitis C reinfection. Produced via immunoSEQ multiplex PCR; TCRdb's table is partial and in-frame only. The top ten clones hold more than 0.8% of a sample with over 45,000 clones, nearly 90% of them seen once. The sample's time point: pre-reinfection, 55 to 20 weeks before reinfection detection. The sorted cells went straight to TCR sequencing with no prior in vitro expansion. Sequencing input: naive CD8+ T cells sorted from blood. The receptor set was obtained from a man aged 18 to 29 with hepatitis C virus infection.

The J gene is TRBJ1-4, the V gene TRBV27; 9 bases match TRBD1. From germline, CDR1 is MNHEY and CDR2 SMNVEV (reference sequence). V lost 3 bases to trimming and J lost 8 bases; unmatched junction nucleotides: 10. The CDR3 sequence is 16 residues long. CDR3: CASSFTGTGKQEKLFF. CDR3 in DNA: TGTGCCAGCAGTTTTACTGGGACAGGGAAGCAAGAAAAACTGTTTTTT.

The V gene is TRBV10-1, the J gene TRBJ2-3; 15 nucleotides agree with TRBD2. CDR1 WNHNN and CDR2 SYGVQD come from the germline V gene (reference sequence). This CDR3 region has 15 residues. V lost 6 bases, J lost 6 bases, and 4 bases stayed unmatched. The CDR3 region has the DNA TGCGCCAGCAGCGGACTAGCGGGGGGGTCGGATACGCAGTATTTT. It encodes CASSGLAGGSDTQYF.

The gene calls are TRBV27 and TRBJ2-7; D perhaps matches TRBD2 (5 bases). Germline V gene sequence: CDR1 MNHEY, CDR2 SMNVEV (reference sequence). CDR3 length: 14 residues. Between the trimmed V and J ends, which lost 1 base and 0 bases, there was a span of 7 bases. The CDR3 DNA sequence: TGTGCCAGCAGTTTATACGGGGTCTCCTACGAGCAGTACTTC. This encodes CASSLYGVSYEQYF.

The table lists this clone with a few counts. The chain employs TRBV19 and TRBJ2-1; 11 positions agree with TRBD2. J lost 0 bases, V lost 5 bases, and 0 bases had no gene match. This CDR3 has 15 amino acids. The germline V gene encodes CDR1 LNHDA and CDR2 SQIVND (reference sequence). This CDR3 reads CASSGTSGSYNEQFF. DNA for the CDR3: TGTGCCAGTAGTGGGACTAGCGGCTCCTACAATGAGCAGTTCTTC.

V gene TRBV10-3 combines with J gene TRBJ2-3; D remains unclear. The germline V and J ends were trimmed by 0 bases and 5 bases, with 9 bases remaining between them. The CDR3 loop spans 14 amino acids. Germline CDR1 reads ENHRY; CDR2 reads SYGVKD. CDR3 amino acids: CAISESSVEDTQYF. DNA for the CDR3: TGTGCCATCAGTGAGTCGAGCGTGGAAGATACGCAGTATTTT.

CDR3 nucleotide sequence: TGCGCCAGCAGCCAAGGACTAGCGGGGTACAATGAGCAGTTCTTC. Encoded protein: CASSQGLAGYNEQFF. The V gene is TRBV4-1, the J gene TRBJ2-1, with 11 positions matching TRBD2. Germline CDR1 MGHRA, CDR2 YSYEKL. This CDR3 comprises 15 residues. After removal of 1 base from V and 4 bases from J, the junction contained 0 bases not matched to a gene.

The chain is built from TRBV29-1 and TRBJ2-1; perhaps TRBD2 as D (6 bases). V lost 8 bases and J lost 1, with 9 bases in between. The CDR3 contains 12 residues. Germline values: CDR1 SQVTM, CDR2 ANQGSEA. CDR3 bases: TGCAGCCTCGGGACTTCCTACAATGAGCAGTTCTTC. Its translation: CSLGTSYNEQFF.

The gene calls are TRBV19 and TRBJ1-4; 7 positions match TRBD1. The CDR3 extends over 17 amino acids. J lost 8 bases, V lost 3 bases, and 15 bases had no gene match. CDR1 and CDR2 (germline): LNHDA, SQIVND (reference sequence). DNA for the CDR3: TGTGCCAGTAGTATGGTCGTATTTAGGGGGCCGGGCGAAAAACTGTTTTTT. This encodes CASSMVVFRGPGEKLFF.

The chain has TRBV7-6 and TRBJ2-7, with TRBD2 matching 7 bases. In germline, CDR1 is SGHVS, CDR2 FNYEAQ. V dropped 4 bases and J dropped 0; count of bases not matched to a gene: 3. The CDR3 extends over 14 amino acids. This CDR3 reads CASSSSGFSYEQYF. The CDR3 DNA reads TGTGCCAGCAGCTCTAGCGGATTCTCCTACGAGCAGTACTTC.

This clone was counted once. The chain uses TRBV6-5 and TRBJ2-5, with D maybe TRBD1 (5 bases). The CDR3 runs to 15 residues. Germline CDR1 is MNHEY and CDR2 is SVGAGI. Between the trimmed V and J ends, which lost 3 bases and 5 bases, there was a span of 16 bases. The chain's CDR3 is CASSYIGQGRETQYF. The CDR3 DNA is TGTGCCAGCAGTTATATCGGCCAGGGAAGGGAGACCCAGTACTTC.

The chain combines TRBV9 with TRBJ2-7, with TRBD2 matching over 8 bases. V was clipped by 0 bases and J by 2 bases; unmatched bases: 4. The CDR3 contains 15 residues. In germline, CDR1 is SGDLS, CDR2 YYNGEE. CDR3 sequence: CASSVGAGGAYEQYF. As DNA, the CDR3 is TGTGCCAGCAGCGTAGGGGCGGGAGGCGCCTACGAGCAGTACTTC.

The rearrangement joins TRBV5-1 to TRBJ1-1; D may be TRBD1 (5 bases). Germline lookup yields CDR1 SGHRS and CDR2 YFSETQ. The V end was cut by 4 bases, the J end by 1 base, with 11 bases between. The CDR3 loop spans 14 amino acids. The CDR3 region is CASSLGQKNTEAFF. CDR3 DNA sequence: TGCGCCAGCAGCCTGGGGCAGAAGAACACTGAAGCTTTCTTT.

This clone has only one observation. V gene TRBV9 combines with J gene TRBJ1-2; 9 nucleotides agree with TRBD1. Germline loops: CDR1 SGDLS, CDR2 YYNGEE. CDR3 length: 15 amino acids. V trimming: 2 bases; J trimming: 8 bases; junction bases outside the gene matches: 10. The CDR3 DNA reads TGTGCCAGCAGCGTCCCCGCCGACAGGGGGGACGGCTACACCTTC. Translation: CASSVPADRGDGYTF.

This chain connects TRBV9 to TRBJ1-1, with TRBD1 as a possible D gene (6 bases). The germline CDR1 and CDR2 sequences are SGDLS and YYNGEE. The germline V and J ends were trimmed by 4 bases and 2 bases, with 18 bases remaining between them. The CDR3 is 16 residues long. CDR3: CASSFEDRSPNTEAFF. CDR3 coding DNA: TGTGCCAGCAGCTTCGAAGACAGGAGCCCTAACACTGAAGCTTTCTTT. Full variable domain (outside the CDR3, taken from reference TRBV9 and TRBJ1-1): DSGVTQTPKHLITATGQRVTLRCSPRSGDLSVYWYQQSLDQGLQFLIQYYNGEERAKGNILERFSAQQFPDLHSELNLSSLELGDSALYFCASSFEDRSPNTEAFFGQGTRLTVV.

The chain combines TRBV4-2 with TRBJ2-1; 7 positions agree with TRBD2. Trimming removed 0 bases from V and 2 bases from J; junction bases left unmatched: 7. Germline V gene data show CDR1 as LGHNA and CDR2 as YNFKEQ. The CDR3 is made up of 17 amino acids. CDR3 residues: CASSQEGGRATYNEQFF. In nucleotides, the CDR3 is TGTGCCAGCAGCCAAGAGGGAGGGCGGGCCACCTACAATGAGCAGTTCTTC.

The chain links TRBV12-5 to TRBJ2-5; D is possibly TRBD2 (5 bases). The CDR3 sequence is 12 residues long. V was pared by 1 base and J by 5 bases, with 5 bases between. CDR1 and CDR2 from the germline V gene are LGHNT and FRNRAP. DNA for the CDR3: TGTGCTAGTGGTTTGGGAGGGGAGACCCAGTACTTC. Protein sequence: CASGLGGETQYF.

The chain couples TRBV9 to TRBJ2-1; D ambiguous. Trimming stripped 0 bases from V and 6 bases from J, with 13 bases between. From germline, CDR1 is SGDLS and CDR2 YYNGEE. CDR3 length: 15 amino acids. The CDR3 DNA is TGTGCCAGCAGCGTAGTTAGAATTCCTACCAATGAGCAGTTCTTC. It codes for CASSVVRIPTNEQFF.

The chain employs TRBV5-4 and TRBJ2-3; 9 bases line up with TRBD2. Germline V CDR1 and CDR2: SGHNT, YYREEE (reference sequence). The CDR3 totals 15 residues. Trimming removed 2 bases from V and 6 bases from J; junction bases left unmatched: 7. CDR3: CASSFRGGVRDTQYF. The CDR3 coding sequence is TGTGCCAGCAGCTTCCGCGGGGGGGTTCGGGATACGCAGTATTTT.

In this sample, this clone turned up a few times. This rearrangement joins TRBV4-1 to TRBJ1-6; maybe TRBD1 (5 bases). CDR1 and CDR2 (germline): MGHRA, YSYEKL. This CDR3 region has 15 residues. The germline V and J ends were trimmed by 0 bases and 7 bases, with 10 bases remaining between them. CDR3 in amino acids: CASSQDDSANSPLHF. CDR3 nucleotides: TGCGCCAGCAGCCAAGACGACAGTGCGAATTCACCCCTCCACTTT.

This CDR3 is CASSQDRNTGELFF. CDR3 nucleotide sequence: TGTGCCAGCAGCCAGGACAGGAACACCGGGGAGCTGTTTTTT. The chain joins TRBV7-9 to TRBJ2-2; possible D gene TRBD1, 6 bases. CDR1 is SEHNR and CDR2 is FQNEAQ in the germline V gene (reference sequence). The CDR3 loop spans 14 amino acids. Trimming pared 5 bases from V and 1 base from J, leaving 8 bases between.